The clone carrying this T cell receptor beta chain was counted only a few times. Time point indicated: newly diagnosed GD, antithyroid drugs for less than 3 months. Following extraction of RNA from PBMCs, that RNA was used to make the TCR library. Construction of the TCR beta libraries employed iRepertoire HTBI primers in conjunction with Arm-PCR of CDR3 regions. Via MiXCR, TCRdb re-called the multiplex PCR reads, giving one row per CDR3 protein. This sample carries under 800,000 distinct CDR3 sequences, roughly 15% of them seen once, and the ten largest clones take approximately 18%. This entry belongs to a study of regulatory T cells in long-lasting Graves disease. Between the trimmed V and J ends, which lost 1 base and 2 bases, there was a span of 9 bases. The CDR3 runs to 15 residues. Germline CDR1 is LNHNV and CDR2 is YYDKDF (reference sequence). These records were also assigned to another study, of T cells in Graves' hyperthyroidism and ophthalmopathy. According to that study: HTBI primers were used for first-round RT-PCR of the TCR CDR3.

V and J are TRBV15 and TRBJ2-1; D possibly corresponds to TRBD1 (6 bases). The material sequenced was peripheral blood mononuclear cells (PBMCs), taken at new diagnosis, from a patient treated with antithyroid drugs. The origin of this receptor is a woman aged 25-40 years with Graves disease. CDR3 amino acids: CATSRGTGPYNEQFF. In nucleotides, the CDR3 is TGTGCCACCAGCAGAGGAACAGGGCCCTACAATGAGCAGTTCTTC.